This TCR beta chain is drawn from a study of shared clonotypes between healthy human individuals. Across the whole study: Those who served as donors were a couple of women and a few men between the ages of 18 and 49.

Comment on this clone: Its antigen is currently unknown.

Germline values: CDR1 SGHTA, CDR2 FQGTGA. Trimming took off 2 bases at V and 5 bases at J, with 17 bases between the two ends. This CDR3 has 16 amino acids. TCRdb keeps only in-frame clones here, not all; method: immunoSEQ multiplex PCR. Of 2 million to 2.5 million clones listed, roughly 90% were seen once; the top ten hold approximately 0.39%. Whole-study results and caveats: Across subsets, estimated richness was generally greater for naive than for memory populations.

The chain employs TRBV7-3 and TRBJ2-3, with D possibly matching TRBD2 (6 bases). The specimen sequenced was naive CD4+ T cells from PBMCs. Subset in this sample: CD45RA+ positively selected. This TCR was sampled from a man between 18 and 35 years old in good health. Some clones in this sample may be carry-over from other donors' samples. CDR3 sequence (DNA): TGTGCCAGCAGCTTAGGAGGCATTTCGGGGGTAGATACGCAGTATTTT. Protein sequence: CASSLGGISGVDTQYF.